This T cell receptor beta chain was sequenced for a study of T cells expressing NK-cell markers. About the research overall: Each TCR beta repertoire originated in sorted T cells that were CD3+CD56+NKG2C+, CD3+CD56+NKG2C- or CD3+CD56-NKG2C+. Seven of eight sequenced donors tested HCMV-seropositive; one tested seronegative.

There are 18 residues in the CDR3. As the method of synthesis, 5'RACE template switching with UMIs yielded TCR beta cDNA. TCRdb processed the 5' RACE reads again and assigns one entry to each CDR3 protein, with no DNA. The specimen's table records about 390,000 distinct CDR3 sequences. The J gene is TRBJ2-2, the V gene TRBV12-3 or TRBV12-4; the TRBD2 assignment by TCRdb is unverifiable without DNA. Sequenced material: blood T cells: a sorted CD56 or NKG2C T cell subset, CD4+ or CD8+ T cells, or bulk PBMC T cells (not recorded which). The source is a woman aged 50 to 60 in good health. The CDR3 loop reads CASSLVLAGGADTGELFF.